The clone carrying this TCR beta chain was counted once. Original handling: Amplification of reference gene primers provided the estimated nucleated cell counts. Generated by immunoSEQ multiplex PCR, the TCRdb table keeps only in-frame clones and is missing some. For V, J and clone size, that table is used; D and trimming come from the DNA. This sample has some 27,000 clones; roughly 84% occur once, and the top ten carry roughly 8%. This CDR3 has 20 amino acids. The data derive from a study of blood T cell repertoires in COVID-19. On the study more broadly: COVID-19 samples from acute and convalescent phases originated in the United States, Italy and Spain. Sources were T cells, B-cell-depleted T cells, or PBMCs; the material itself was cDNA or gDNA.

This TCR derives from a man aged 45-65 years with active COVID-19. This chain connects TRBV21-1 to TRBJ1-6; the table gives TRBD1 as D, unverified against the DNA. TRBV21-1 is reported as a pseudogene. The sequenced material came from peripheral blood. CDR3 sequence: CASSKGRDRAKKSGNSPLHF. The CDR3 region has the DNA TGTGCCAGCAGCAAAGGTCGGGACAGGGCTAAAAAGTCGGGAAATTCACCCCTCCACTTT.